This T cell receptor beta chain derives from a study of vaccination effects on CD4 cells after COVID-19. Study summary: Participants completed two doses of the BNT162b2 or mRNA-1273 vaccine. Findings and caveats of the study: Among infection- and vaccine-induced clones, marked clonal contraction occurred late after vaccination.

ViraFEST expansion of antigen-specific CD4+ T cells with viral peptide pools preceded sequencing. Following culture for approximately ten days, CD4+ T cells were isolated. SARS-CoV-2 infection was confirmed by PCR in the person between March and December 2020. Half the medium was replaced with IL-2 medium on days 3 and 7. Germline V gene data show CDR1 as SGHAT and CDR2 as FQNNGV. CDR3 length: 15 residues. V gave up 4 bases and J gave up 2 bases, with 11 bases separating them. Of note for this clone: Its specificity is not known.

Some clones are missing from TCRdb's copy, which holds only in-frame ones; the method was immunoSEQ multiplex PCR. The sample consists of 25,000 to 35,000 clones, approximately 72% of them appearing once. The input for sequencing was CD4+ T cells from PBMCs cultured with a peptide pool, taken before COVID-19 vaccination. The rearrangement links TRBV11-2 to TRBJ1-4; unclear D gene. The sequence was obtained from a human donor who had a prior SARS-CoV-2 infection. CDR3 amino acids: CASSSPGRTNEKLFF. The DNA for the CDR3 is TGTGCCAGCAGCTCCCCGGGGAGGACTAATGAAAAACTGTTTTTT.